Listed below are T cell receptor beta chains from one sample, sequenced in a study of blood T cell repertoires in COVID-19. The protocol was immunoSEQ multiplex PCR, while the TCRdb copy is restricted to in-frame clones and leaves out a portion. The sample comprises approximately 250,000 clones, 84% of which are singletons, and approximately 2.3% rests with the top ten. Sequencing was performed on peripheral blood. The origin of the receptors is a man aged 40-50 years who had recovered from COVID-19. CDR3s include the opening cysteine and the closing phenylalanine or tryptophan. Each record gives: J gene, D gene, V gene, clone size, CDR3 protein, CDR3 DNA. A D gene is named only where the DNA matches it firmly. The size entry is marked missing in some rows and otherwise reads once, few, many or a size class.

TRBJ1-5	TRBD1	TRBV2	.	CASRGTGGFSNQPQHF	TGTGCCAGCAGGGGGACAGGCGGTTTTAGCAATCAGCCCCAGCATTTT
TRBJ2-3	.	TRBV21-1	once	CASSKVGQGTDTQYF	.
TRBJ2-3	TRBD1	TRBV7-6	.	CASSLVPGQGTDTQYF	TGTGCCAGCAGCTTAGTTCCGGGACAGGGGACAGATACGCAGTATTTT
TRBJ1-1	.	TRBV29-1	.	CSVGQALMNTEAFF	TGCAGCGTTGGCCAAGCCCTCATGAACACTGAAGCTTTCTTT
TRBJ1-5	TRBD1	TRBV19	once	CASSGTGGGQPQHF	TGTGCCAGTAGTGGGACAGGGGGCGGCCAGCCCCAGCATTTT
TRBJ1-4	TRBD1	TRBV7-9	few	CASSLVGQGPTTNEKLFF	TGTGCCAGCAGCTTAGTTGGACAGGGGCCCACAACTAATGAAAAACTGTTTTTT
TRBJ2-2	TRBD1	TRBV10-3	.	CAISGEGAPGELFF	TGTGCCATCAGTGGTGAGGGGGCGCCCGGGGAGCTGTTTTTT
TRBJ2-7	.	TRBV15	few	CATSLETGPSYEQYF	TGTGCCACCAGCTTAGAGACAGGTCCTTCATACGAGCAGTACTTC
TRBJ2-3	.	TRBV11-3	.	CASSLNPLSDTQYF	TGTGCCAGCAGCCTAAACCCACTTTCCGATACGCAGTATTTT
TRBJ2-1	.	TRBV18	.	CASSHNVGGGYNEQFF	TGTGCCAGCTCACATAACGTGGGGGGAGGTTACAATGAGCAGTTCTTC
TRBJ2-7	TRBD1	TRBV7-8	.	CASSLGGTGGYEQYF	TGTGCCAGCAGCTTAGGGGGGACAGGCGGCTACGAGCAGTACTTC
TRBJ2-3	.	TRBV9	.	CASSVEPFGGDTQYF	TGTGCCAGCAGCGTAGAGCCCTTCGGGGGAGATACGCAGTATTTT
TRBJ2-2	.	TRBV2	.	CASYRETGELFF	TGTGCCAGCTACAGGGAAACCGGGGAGCTGTTTTTT
TRBJ2-2	.	TRBV15	.	CATSRSGRGAYTGELFF	TGTGCCACCAGCAGGTCAGGCCGGGGGGCCTACACCGGGGAGCTGTTTTTT
TRBJ2-3	.	TRBV7-9	once	CASSLLLGAVSSTDTQYF	TGTGCCAGCAGCTTACTTTTAGGAGCGGTATCTAGCACAGATACGCAGTATTTT
TRBJ2-2	.	TRBV30	.	CALDKSTGELFF	TGTGCACTAGACAAGTCCACCGGGGAGCTGTTTTTT
TRBJ1-1	TRBD1	TRBV16	.	CASSQSGQGRTEAFF	TGTGCCAGCAGCCAATCTGGACAGGGACGTACTGAAGCTTTCTTT
TRBJ2-7	.	TRBV27	once	CASSLGRGLYEQYF	TGTGCCAGCAGTTTAGGCAGGGGACTATACGAGCAGTACTTC
TRBJ1-1	.	TRBV19	.	CASSTGPLGEAFF	TGTGCCAGTAGTACCGGTCCCCTAGGTGAAGCTTTCTTT
TRBJ2-7	TRBD1	TRBV10-3	.	CAISEWTGGTEQYF	TGTGCCATCAGTGAGTGGACAGGGGGGACCGAGCAGTACTTC
TRBJ1-2	.	TRBV27	.	CASSPRDTDGYTF	TGTGCCAGCAGTCCCCGGGACACTGATGGCTACACCTTC
TRBJ1-1	TRBD1	TRBV27	.	CASSLEGQGARKAFF	TGTGCCAGCAGTTTAGAGGGACAGGGGGCAAGGAAAGCTTTCTTT
TRBJ1-2	.	TRBV27	many	CASSSEPWSYGYTF	TGTGCCAGCAGTTCAGAGCCCTGGAGCTATGGCTACACCTTC
TRBJ2-7	TRBD1	TRBV5-1	once	CASSLGQGGQGYEQYF	TGCGCCAGCAGCTTGGGGCAGGGGGGACAGGGCTACGAGCAGTACTTC
TRBJ2-1	TRBD2	TRBV5-6	.	CASSFRDYLYNEQFF	TGTGCCAGCAGCTTCCGGGACTACCTATACAATGAGCAGTTCTTC
TRBJ2-1	.	TRBV7-9	.	CASSLVGDSIYNEQFF	TGTGCCAGCAGCTTAGTTGGAGACAGCATCTACAATGAGCAGTTCTTC
TRBJ2-7	TRBD1	TRBV28	.	CASSLQGDGDEQYF	TGTGCCAGCAGTTTACAGGGGGACGGTGACGAGCAGTACTTC
TRBJ2-2	.	TRBV4-3	.	CASSQDLAGRTGELFF	TGCGCCAGCAGCCAAGATTTGGCAGGGAGGACCGGGGAGCTGTTTTTT
TRBJ2-1	TRBD2	TRBV11-2	once	CASSPKGLVGNEQFF	TGTGCCAGCAGCCCGAAAGGACTAGTAGGCAATGAGCAGTTCTTC
TRBJ2-2	.	TRBV5-1	.	CASSLPTGDTGELFF	TGCGCCAGCAGCTTGCCGACAGGAGACACCGGGGAGCTGTTTTTT
TRBJ2-7	TRBD2	TRBV7-8	.	CASSLTSGRAYEQYF	TGTGCCAGCAGCTTAACATCAGGGAGGGCCTACGAGCAGTACTTC
TRBJ1-4	TRBD1	TRBV15	.	CATSGQGAFDEKLFF	TGTGCCACCAGCGGGCAGGGGGCATTTGATGAAAAACTGTTTTTT
TRBJ2-4	.	TRBV15	.	CATSRAERSIQYF	TGTGCCACCAGCAGAGCCGAAAGGAGCATTCAGTACTTC
TRBJ1-1	TRBD1	TRBV18	few	CASSQGAGGTEAFF	TGTGCCAGCTCACAAGGGGCAGGGGGCACTGAAGCTTTCTTT
TRBJ1-1	TRBD1	TRBV11-3	.	CASSRTGQGGTEAFF	TGTGCCAGCAGCCGAACAGGACAGGGCGGCACTGAAGCTTTCTTT
TRBJ2-1	TRBD2	TRBV4-1	.	CASSQASGSSYNEQFF	TGCGCCAGCAGCCAAGCTAGCGGGAGCTCCTACAATGAGCAGTTCTTC
TRBJ2-5	.	TRBV4-1	.	CASSQVTAQETQYF	TGCGCCAGCAGCCAAGTGACAGCCCAAGAGACCCAGTACTTC
TRBJ1-5	.	TRBV19	.	CASSIMAGLNQPQHF	TGTGCCAGTAGTATAATGGCAGGGCTCAATCAGCCCCAGCATTTT
TRBJ1-4	.	TRBV5-1	.	CASSSQGTNEKLFF	TGCGCCAGCAGCTCTCAGGGGACTAATGAAAAACTGTTTTTT
TRBJ1-6	.	TRBV5-1	.	CASSLGQPTSSPLHF	TGCGCCAGCAGCTTAGGACAACCAACTTCTTCACCCCTCCACTTT
TRBJ1-1	.	TRBV5-8	.	CASSWGLHTEAFF	TGTGCCAGCAGCTGGGGGCTTCACACTGAAGCTTTCTTT